The 13 T cell receptor beta chains in this list originate from one sample, sequenced in a study of CD4 T cells in relation to SARS-CoV-2 and coronaviruses. These receptors lack a known antigen. CD4+ T cells from unexposed donors were obtained before the COVID-19 pandemic (2011-2018). Isolation of CD4+ T cells took place after less than twelve days in culture. The protocol was immunoSEQ multiplex PCR, while the TCRdb copy is restricted to in-frame clones and leaves out a portion. The data show about 24,000 clones, approximately 76% seen once. The sequenced sample was CD4+ T cells from PBMCs, cultured in vitro. Receptors originate from a human donor in good health.

J is TRBJ1-6 and V is TRBV19; D possibly corresponds to TRBD1 (5 bases). V was shortened by 7 bases and J by 1 base, with 8 bases between the two germline ends. This CDR3 contains 14 residues. The germline gives CDR1 LNHDA, CDR2 SQIVND (reference sequence). CDR3: CASTDSSYNSPLHF. The CDR3, as DNA: TGTGCCAGTACCGACAGTTCCTATAATTCACCCCTCCACTTT.

This clone was observed a few times. The CDR3 region has the DNA TGTGCCAGATATGAAGGGGACCCCTACAATGAGCAGTTCTTC. Its protein is CARYEGDPYNEQFF. V usage is TRBV2 and J usage is TRBJ2-1; either TRBD1 or TRBD2 may fit D (5 bases each). V lost 9 bases and J lost 2, with 14 bases in between. The CDR3 runs 14 residues. Germline V gene data show CDR1 as SNHLY and CDR2 as FYNNEI.

This chain uses TRBV7-8 with TRBJ2-1; D not certain. The CDR3 loop spans 16 amino acids. Germline lookup yields CDR1 SGHVS and CDR2 FQNEAQ. Trimming pared 5 bases from V and 0 bases from J, leaving 14 bases between. CDR3 bases: TGTGCCAGCAGCACTCGACCGGAAAGCTCCTACAATGAGCAGTTCTTC. Translating it yields CASSTRPESSYNEQFF.

This chain joins TRBV27 and TRBJ2-4; D not certain. Germline CDR1 is MNHEY and CDR2 is SMNVEV (reference sequence). Trimming took 5 bases from V and 7 from J, leaving 12 bases between them. The CDR3 covers 13 residues. The CDR3 DNA sequence: TGTGCCAGCAGTCTTAGCCGCGTTAACATTCAGTACTTC. It yields the protein CASSLSRVNIQYF.

The sample holds one count of this clone. The rearrangement joins TRBV14 to TRBJ2-7; D is unclear. The CDR3 is 8 residues long. Germline CDR1 reads SGHDN; CDR2 reads FVKESK. V was clipped by 8 bases and J by 9 bases, with 5 bases between them. CDR3 sequence reads: CASPRQYF. The CDR3 nucleotides are TGTGCCAGCCCCCGGCAGTACTTC.

The chain combines TRBV4-2 with TRBJ2-2; 9 bases line up with TRBD2. CDR3 length: 15 residues. With 4 bases clipped from V and 5 bases from J, the junction kept 5 bases outside the gene matches. Germline V CDR1 and CDR2: LGHNA, YNFKEQ. The CDR3 coding sequence is TGTGCCAGCAGCCTTAGCGGGAGTTTTACCGGGGAGCTGTTTTTT. Translation gives CASSLSGSFTGELFF.

The chain links TRBV5-4 to TRBJ1-1, with TRBD1 matching over 8 bases. The CDR3 has 15 residues. J gave up 1 base and V 0 bases, and 2 bases lay outside the gene matches. Germline V gene lookup returns CDR1 SGHNT and CDR2 YYREEE (reference sequence). This chain's CDR3 is CASSLGQGTNTEAFF. The CDR3 nucleotides read TGTGCCAGCAGCTTGGGACAGGGGACGAACACTGAAGCTTTCTTT.

The chain recombines TRBV9 with TRBJ1-1; 7 positions agree with TRBD1. This CDR3 has 14 residues. The germline CDR1 and CDR2 sequences are SGDLS and YYNGEE. V lost 2 bases and J lost 1; bases outside the gene matches: 2. The CDR3 spells CASSVRQGNTEAFF. As DNA, the CDR3 is TGTGCCAGCAGCGTTCGACAGGGGAACACTGAAGCTTTCTTT. Looking up the rest from reference TRBV9 and TRBJ1-1 gives the full variable domain: DSGVTQTPKHLITATGQRVTLRCSPRSGDLSVYWYQQSLDQGLQFLIQYYNGEERAKGNILERFSAQQFPDLHSELNLSSLELGDSALYFCASSVRQGNTEAFFGQGTRLTVV.

V is TRBV5-6 and J is TRBJ1-5; tentative D call: TRBD1 (5 bases). From germline, CDR1 is SGHDT and CDR2 YYEEEE. Trimming took 0 bases from V and 2 from J, leaving 12 bases between them. The CDR3 extends over 16 amino acids. CDR3 amino acids: CASSLGGIGRNQPQHF. CDR3 bases: TGTGCCAGCAGCTTGGGGGGGATAGGGCGCAATCAGCCCCAGCATTTT.

The V call is TRBV6-5, the J call TRBJ2-5; no definite D call. This CDR3 is built from 14 residues. CDR1 and CDR2 (germline): MNHEY, SVGAGI. Deletions cut 5 bases from V and 5 bases from J, with 15 bases between. The chain's CDR3 is CASSTDIYAETQYF. The DNA of the CDR3 is TGTGCCAGCAGTACCGACATATATGCGGAGACCCAGTACTTC.

The chain links TRBV6-5 to TRBJ1-1; 9 bases are shared with TRBD1. Unmatched junction bases numbered 7, after V lost 1 base and J lost 7 bases. The length of the CDR3 is 15 residues. The germline V gene has CDR1 MNHEY and CDR2 SVGAGI. The CDR3 nucleotides are TGTGCCAGCAGTTACTACGTCGGGACAGGGTATGAAGCTTTCTTT. Amino acids: CASSYYVGTGYEAFF.

The chain has TRBV9 and TRBJ2-2, with a possible D match to TRBD1 (5 bases). From germline, CDR1 is SGDLS and CDR2 YYNGEE. Trimming shortened V by 0 bases and J by 6 bases, and 9 bases separated the two germline ends. The CDR3 loop spans 14 amino acids. The CDR3 DNA is TGTGCCAGCAGCGTAGCAGGGTTCTCCGGGGAGCTGTTTTTT. Translating it yields CASSVAGFSGELFF.

This sequence joins TRBV6-2 or TRBV6-3 and TRBJ1-1; D might be TRBD1 (5 bases). Per germline, CDR1 MNHEY and CDR2 SVGEGT. The CDR3 totals 13 residues. The V and J ends lost 4 bases and 1 base respectively, with 7 bases between them. The CDR3 DNA reads TGTGCCAGCAGTTTGACAGAGAACACTGAAGCTTTCTTT. This sequence encodes CASSLTENTEAFF.